This TCR beta chain was sequenced in a study of T cells after yellow fever vaccination. Study details: Low-cell-number fractions were prepared with SMART-Seq v4 Ultra Low Input. General study results and limits: Clones that expanded after primary vaccination mostly reappeared after the booster (96% CD4, roughly 90% CD8).

A 5'RACE template-switching step, the method used to make TCR cDNA, added a universal primer site and UMIs. Using its own MiXCR run on the 5' RACE reads, TCRdb lists one record per CDR3 protein. This table holds about 73,000 distinct CDR3 sequences, approximately 7.5% found once. V was pared by 0 bases and J by 5 bases, with 20 bases between. CDR3 length equals 17 residues. The germline gives CDR1 MGHDK, CDR2 SYGVNS. This clonotype was counted only a few times. Antigen: not known. This material consisted of CD8+ T cells sorted from PBMCs, taken on the day of the yellow fever booster vaccination. The clonotype comes from a man younger than 45 who received the YFV17D yellow fever vaccine. The chain has TRBV25-1 and TRBJ2-7; TRBD1 is a possible D gene (5 bases). CDR3 coding DNA: TGTGCCAGCAGTGAATACCGACGTGGGGCGCAGGTGCACGAGCAGTACTTC. Translating gives CASSEYRRGAQVHEQYF.